This T cell receptor (beta chain) was retrieved from a study of blood T cell repertoires in COVID-19. Across the study: Both acute and convalescent COVID-19 samples were obtained from the United States, Italy and Spain. T cells, B-cell-depleted T cells, or PBMCs provided the cDNA or gDNA that served as material.

This clone was recorded only once. Per the study methods: Reference gene primer amplification in the assay estimated nucleated cell counts. The table came from immunoSEQ multiplex PCR; TCRdb's copy has only in-frame clones and leaves some out. That table gives V, J and clone size, and the DNA gave D and trimming. Among 210,000 or so clones, 75% to 90% were seen once, and the ten largest hold around 5%. Germline V gene lookup returns CDR1 SGHNT and CDR2 YYREEE (reference sequence). V lost 0 bases, J lost 2 bases, and 6 bases stayed unmatched. The CDR3 contains 17 residues. The source of this sequence is a human donor in a cohort sampled during active COVID-19. Source material: peripheral blood. V gene TRBV5-4 combines with J gene TRBJ1-3; TRBD1 matches at 9 bases. DNA of the CDR3: TGTGCCAGCAGCTTGGGACAGGGGGGGAGGACTGGAAACACCATATATTTT. Residues: CASSLGQGGRTGNTIYF.